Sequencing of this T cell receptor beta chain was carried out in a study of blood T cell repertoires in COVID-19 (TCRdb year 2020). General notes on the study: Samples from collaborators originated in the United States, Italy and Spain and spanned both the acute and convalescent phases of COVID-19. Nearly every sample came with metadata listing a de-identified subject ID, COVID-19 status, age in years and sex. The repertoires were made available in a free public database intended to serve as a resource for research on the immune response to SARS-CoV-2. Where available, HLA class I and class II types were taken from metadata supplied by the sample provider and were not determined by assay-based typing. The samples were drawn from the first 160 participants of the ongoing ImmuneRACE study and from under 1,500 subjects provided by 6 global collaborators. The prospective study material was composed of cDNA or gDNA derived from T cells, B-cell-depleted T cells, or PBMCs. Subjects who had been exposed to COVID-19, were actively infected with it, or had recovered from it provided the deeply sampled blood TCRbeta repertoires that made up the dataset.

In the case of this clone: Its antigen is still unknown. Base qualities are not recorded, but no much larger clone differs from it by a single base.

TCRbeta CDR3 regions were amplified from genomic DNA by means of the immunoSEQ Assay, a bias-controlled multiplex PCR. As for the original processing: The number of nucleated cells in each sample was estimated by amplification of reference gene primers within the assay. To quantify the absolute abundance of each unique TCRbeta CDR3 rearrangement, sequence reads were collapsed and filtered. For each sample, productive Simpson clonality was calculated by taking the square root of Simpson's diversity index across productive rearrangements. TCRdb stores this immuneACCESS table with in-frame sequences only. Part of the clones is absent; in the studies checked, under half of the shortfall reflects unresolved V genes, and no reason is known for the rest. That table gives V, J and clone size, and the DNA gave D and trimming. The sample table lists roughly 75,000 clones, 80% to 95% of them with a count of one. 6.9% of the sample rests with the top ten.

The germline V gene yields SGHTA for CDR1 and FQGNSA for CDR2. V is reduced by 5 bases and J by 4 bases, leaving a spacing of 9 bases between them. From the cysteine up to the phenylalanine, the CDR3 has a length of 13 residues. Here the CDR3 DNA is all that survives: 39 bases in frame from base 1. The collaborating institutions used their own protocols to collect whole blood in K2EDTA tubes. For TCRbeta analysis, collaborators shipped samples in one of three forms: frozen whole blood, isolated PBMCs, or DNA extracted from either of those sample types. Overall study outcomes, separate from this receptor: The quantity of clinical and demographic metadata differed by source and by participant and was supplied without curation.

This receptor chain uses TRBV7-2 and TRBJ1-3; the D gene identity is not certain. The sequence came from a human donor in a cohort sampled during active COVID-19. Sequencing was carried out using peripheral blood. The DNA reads TGTGCCAGCAGCCCCCGACACGGAAACACCATATATTTT. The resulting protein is CASSPRHGNTIYF. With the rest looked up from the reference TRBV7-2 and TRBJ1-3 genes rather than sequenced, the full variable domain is GAGVSQSPSNKVTEKGKDVELRCDPISGHTALYWYRQSLGQGLEFLIYFQGNSAPDKSGLPSDRFSAERTGGSVSTLTIQRTQQEDSAVYLCASSPRHGNTIYFGEGSWLTVV.